This T cell receptor beta chain was recovered during a study of cytomegalovirus exposure and HLA in healthy donors. Both 60 Vbeta primers and 13 Jbeta primers went into the PCR. Here immunoSEQ multiplex PCR was the method, and the copy in TCRdb shows in-frame clones only, minus some. Counted here are more than 150,000 clones, roughly 82% occurring once; the ten biggest clones make up around 2.8%. In germline, CDR1 is SGDLS, CDR2 YYNGEE. Trimming took off 3 bases at V and 0 bases at J, with 18 bases between the two ends. The length of the CDR3 is 17 residues. This sequence was found in a woman between 50 and 59 years old in good health and CMV-seropositive. The rearrangement joins TRBV9 to TRBJ2-5; tentatively, D is TRBD1 (6 bases). Sequencing was performed on PBMCs. The chain's CDR3 is CASSAGPGTLYQETQYF. For the CDR3, the DNA is TGTGCCAGCAGCGCCGGCCCGGGGACACTTTACCAAGAGACCCAGTACTTC.